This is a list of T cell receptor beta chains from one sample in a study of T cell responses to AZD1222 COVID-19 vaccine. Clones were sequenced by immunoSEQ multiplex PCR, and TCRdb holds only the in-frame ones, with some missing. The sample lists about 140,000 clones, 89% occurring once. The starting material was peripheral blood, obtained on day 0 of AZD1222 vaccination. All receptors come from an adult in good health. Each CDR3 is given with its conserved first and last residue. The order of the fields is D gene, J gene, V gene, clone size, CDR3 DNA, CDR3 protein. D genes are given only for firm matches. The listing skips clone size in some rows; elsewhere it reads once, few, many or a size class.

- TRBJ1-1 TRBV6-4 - TGTGCCAGCAGTGACTCACCTTCGGCAGGGGCTAAAGCTTTCTTT CASSDSPSAGAKAFF
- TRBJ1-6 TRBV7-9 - TGTGCCAGCAGCTTAGGATTATCTTCACCCCTCCACTTT CASSLGLSSPLHF
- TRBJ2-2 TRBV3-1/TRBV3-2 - TGTGCCAGCAGCTCCTTTTGGGTCGGCACCGGGGAGCTGTTTTTT CASSSFWVGTGELFF
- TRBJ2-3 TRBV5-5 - TGTGCCAGCAGCTTGGCTTGGCAGGGAACAGATACGCAGTATTTT CASSLAWQGTDTQYF
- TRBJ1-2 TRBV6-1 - TGTGCCAGCAGTGAAACGACAGGCTATGGCTACACCTTC CASSETTGYGYTF
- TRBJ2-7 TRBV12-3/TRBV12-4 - TGTGCCAGCAGTTTGAATAGCAACTACGAGCAGTACTTC CASSLNSNYEQYF
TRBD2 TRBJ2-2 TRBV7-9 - TGTGCCAGCAGCTTTGGGACTAGGTTATCCGGGGAGCTGTTTTTT CASSFGTRLSGELFF
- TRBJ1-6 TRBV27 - TGTGCCAGCAGTTTATTGAGCTCCTATAATTCACCCCTCCACTTT CASSLLSSYNSPLHF
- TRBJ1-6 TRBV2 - TGTGCCAGCAGTGAAGAGGCGGGAAATTCACCCCTCCACTTT CASSEEAGNSPLHF
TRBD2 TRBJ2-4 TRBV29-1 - TGCAGCGCAAACCAGGGAGGGAACATTCAGTACTTC CSANQGGNIQYF
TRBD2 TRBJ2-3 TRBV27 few TGTGCCAGCGGGAGGGGTATCGGGCAGTATTTT CASGRGIGQYF
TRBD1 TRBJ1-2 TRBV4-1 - TGCGCCAGCAGCCAACTTAACAGGGGATTGAATGGCTACACCTTC CASSQLNRGLNGYTF
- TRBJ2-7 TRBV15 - TGTGCCACCAGTCCCGAAAGACAGAGCTCCTACGAGCAGTACTTC CATSPERQSSYEQYF
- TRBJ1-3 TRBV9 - TGTGCCAGCAGCGGTGGCCGCTCTGGAAACACCATATATTTT CASSGGRSGNTIYF
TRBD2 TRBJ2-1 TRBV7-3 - TGTGCCAGCAGCGCGACTAGCGGGAGGGCCTTATTGGACGGCGAGCAGTTCTTC CASSATSGRALLDGEQFF
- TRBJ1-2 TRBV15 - TGTGCCACCAGCCTAGAGACGGCTAACTATGGCTACACCTTC CATSLETANYGYTF
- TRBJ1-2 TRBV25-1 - TGTGCCAGCAGTGGGCTTAGGGGCAACTATGGCTACACCTTC CASSGLRGNYGYTF
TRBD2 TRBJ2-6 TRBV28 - TGTGCCAGCAGTTCCCGGACTAGCGGGAGGGCCTTTCGCTCTGGGGCCAACGTCCTGACTTTC CASSSRTSGRAFRSGANVLTF
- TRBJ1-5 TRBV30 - TGTGCCTGGAGTGTACGGGCTGGCAATCAGCCCCAGCATTTT CAWSVRAGNQPQHF
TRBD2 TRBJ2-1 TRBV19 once TGTGCCAGTAACAGTCTAGCGGGTCTACCCAATGAGCAGTTCTTC CASNSLAGLPNEQFF
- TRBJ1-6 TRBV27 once TGTGCCAGCAGTTTAACGGTACCTCAAAGCTCCTATAATTCACCCCTCCACTTT CASSLTVPQSSYNSPLHF
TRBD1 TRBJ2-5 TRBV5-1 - TGCGCCAGCAGCTTGGTCCCGGGACAGGCGGCCCAAGAGACCCAGTACTTC CASSLVPGQAAQETQYF
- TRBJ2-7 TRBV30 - TGTGCCTGGGGCAACCAGGGCCACGAGCAGTACTTC CAWGNQGHEQYF
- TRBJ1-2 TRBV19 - TGTGCCAGTAGTACGGGCCAACGAGCTACCAATGGCTACACCTTC CASSTGQRATNGYTF
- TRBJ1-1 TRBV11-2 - TGTGCCAGCAGCGCAGAAAAACAGGGAGGGGGCACTGAAGCTTTCTTT CASSAEKQGGGTEAFF
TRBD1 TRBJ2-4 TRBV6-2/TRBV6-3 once TGTGCCAGCAGTACGGGACAGGGGGCCCCCCCTCAGTACTTC CASSTGQGAPPQYF
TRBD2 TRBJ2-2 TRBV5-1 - TGCGCCAGCAGCTTGGGCGGGACTAGCGACGGGGAGCTGTTTTTT CASSLGGTSDGELFF
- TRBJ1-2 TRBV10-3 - TGTGCCATCAGCAGCACCGGGGGTTACTATGGCTACACCTTC CAISSTGGYYGYTF